Each of the 25 T cell receptor beta chains below was sequenced from the same sample in a study of post-analysis software for immune sequencing data. Their target antigens are unknown. Overall study findings and caveats: When patients were compared with controls, five TRBV segments were more frequent, TRBV5-6, TRBV5-1 and TRBV20-1 among them.

TCR beta cDNA libraries included unique molecular identifiers. One entry per CDR3 protein results from TCRdb running MiXCR on the PCR reads. The table lists about half a million distinct CDR3 sequences, under 55% of them singletons, with 12% in the top ten. The material sequenced was blood. The receptors shown here come from a girl aged 5-17 years with multiple sclerosis.

This clonotype has only a few counts. The gene calls are TRBV20-1 and TRBJ2-7; D may be TRBD2 (5 bases). Per the germline V gene, CDR1 is DFQATT and CDR2 is SNEGSKA (reference sequence). V lost 4 bases, J lost 3 bases, and 13 bases lay in between. The CDR3 loop spans 13 amino acids. CDR3 loop: CSAIGLLYYEQYF. The CDR3 nucleotides are TGCAGTGCTATTGGACTGTTATACTACGAGCAGTACTTC.

The V gene is TRBV6-5, the J gene TRBJ1-2; D is unresolved. Trimming cost V 2 bases and J 0 bases, with 4 bases left between them. The germline gives CDR1 MNHEY, CDR2 SVGAGI. The CDR3 covers 13 residues. The CDR3 reads CASSYDTNYGYTF. The CDR3 nucleotides read TGTGCCAGCAGTTACGACACTAACTATGGCTACACCTTC.

As regards this clonotype: The germline gene is not matched at one end of the junction; a read error may be the cause. The rearrangement links TRBV7-2 to TRBJ1-2; D call uncertain. The CDR3 loop spans 11 amino acids. Per germline, CDR1 SGHTA and CDR2 FQGNSA. CDR3 residues: CASSLEYDYTF. For the CDR3, the DNA is TGTGCCAGCAGCTTAGAGTATGACTACACCTTC. The complete variable domain, with remaining parts taken from reference TRBV7-2 and TRBJ1-2, reads GAGVSQSPSNKVTEKGKDVELRCDPISGHTALYWYRQSLGQGLEFLIYFQGNSAPDKSGLPSDRFSAERTGGSVSTLTIQRTQQEDSAVYLCASSLEYDYTFGSGTRLTVV.

The J gene is TRBJ1-4, the V gene TRBV4-3; 11 bases are a match to TRBD1. Germline CDR1 is LGHNA and CDR2 is YSLEER. This CDR3 contains 19 residues. V shed 1 base and J 0 bases; nucleotides not matched to a gene: 7. The CDR3 DNA is TGCGCCAGCAGCCAAGGGACAGGGGGCCTACGTGCAACTAATGAAAAACTGTTTTTT. This codes for CASSQGTGGLRATNEKLFF.

This clonotype came up a few times. The V gene is TRBV5-1, the J gene TRBJ2-1; D ambiguous. V gave up 4 bases and J gave up 12 bases, with 14 bases separating them. The CDR3 is 12 amino acids. Germline loops: CDR1 SGHRS, CDR2 YFSETQ. The CDR3 DNA reads as TGCGCCAGCAGCGCTGCCGAGCCTAGGCAGTTCTTC. Protein product: CASSAAEPRQFF.

This clonotype has a handful of counts. The chain carries TRBV12-3 or TRBV12-4 and TRBJ2-1; D is unclear. The CDR3 runs to 12 residues. V was clipped by 5 bases and J by 8 bases, with 10 bases between them. This CDR3 reads CASSALGYEQFF. The CDR3 DNA sequence: TGTGCCAGCAGTGCCTTAGGGTATGAGCAGTTCTTC.

This clonotype was detected a few times. The V call is TRBV28, the J call TRBJ2-7; 7 nucleotides line up with TRBD2. The CDR3 covers 15 residues. Trimming at V came to 1 base and at J to 0 bases, leaving 3 bases not matched to a gene. Germline CDR1 MDHEN, CDR2 SYDVKM. The CDR3 nucleotides are TGTGCCAGCAGTTTATCAGGGAGGGGCTCCTACGAGCAGTACTTC. As protein: CASSLSGRGSYEQYF. Full variable domain (missing parts from reference TRBV28 and TRBJ2-7): DVKVTQSSRYLVKRTGEKVFLECVQDMDHENMFWYRQDPGLGLRLIYFSYDVKMKEKGDIPEGYSVSREKKERFSLILESASTNQTSMYLCASSLSGRGSYEQYFGPGTRLTVT.

The rearrangement joins TRBV12-3 or TRBV12-4 to TRBJ1-2, with TRBD1 matching 10 bases. This CDR3 has 16 residues. J lost 4 bases, V lost 7 bases, and 12 bases had no gene match. CDR3 loop: CASKMTGGQVGYGYTF. The CDR3 nucleotides read TGTGCCAGCAAAATGACAGGGGGCCAAGTGGGCTATGGCTACACCTTC.

The chain uses TRBV28 and TRBJ1-2; TRBD1 agrees at 9 bases. This CDR3 region has 17 residues. Trimming cost V 2 bases and J 6 bases; bases outside gene matches: 13. The V gene's germline CDR1 is MDHEN and CDR2 SYDVKM. The CDR3 DNA is TGTGCCAGCAGTTTACCCGGCGGGACAGGGTTTAGGGATGGCTACACCTTC. This codes for CASSLPGGTGFRDGYTF.

The chain recombines TRBV20-1 with TRBJ2-1, with TRBD2 as a possible D gene (6 bases). CDR1 and CDR2 (germline): DFQATT, SNEGSKA (reference sequence). V lost 1 base to trimming and J lost 13 bases, with 17 bases between them. This CDR3 comprises 13 residues. The DNA for the CDR3 is TGCAGTGCTAGAGGGGTGGAGGGTCGGATTCAGTTCTTC. Its protein product is CSARGVEGRIQFF.

The chain links TRBV6-5 to TRBJ2-7; no firm D call. The CDR3 totals 14 residues. CDR1 is MNHEY and CDR2 is SVGAGI in the germline V gene. Trimming removed 8 bases from V and 0 bases from J, with 14 bases in between. Here the CDR3 DNA reads TGTGCCAGCTCCAGGCGGCGGCTCTCCTACGAGCAGTACTTC. It is translated as CASSRRRLSYEQYF.

The CDR3: CASSYAVSNQPQHF. The CDR3 coding sequence is TGTGCCAGCAGTTACGCGGTTAGCAATCAGCCCCAGCATTTT. The V call is TRBV6-2 or TRBV6-3, the J call TRBJ1-5; no clear D gene. CDR1 MNHEY and CDR2 SVGEGT come from the germline V gene. The CDR3 runs to 14 residues. Trimming pared 2 bases from V and 0 bases from J, leaving 5 bases between.

V usage is TRBV28 and J usage is TRBJ2-5; maybe TRBD2 (6 bases). CDR1 is MDHEN and CDR2 is SYDVKM in the germline V gene. V dropped 1 base and J dropped 4 bases, with 16 bases sitting between them. The CDR3 contains 16 residues. This CDR3 is CASSLSGDTSTETQYF. The CDR3 DNA follows: TGTGCCAGCAGTTTATCGGGGGATACGAGCACAGAGACCCAGTACTTC.

This chain joins TRBV10-3 and TRBJ2-1, with D perhaps TRBD1 or TRBD2 (5 bases each). The germline V and J ends were trimmed by 8 bases and 0 bases, with 23 bases remaining between them. This CDR3 has 18 residues. Germline V gene data show CDR1 as ENHRY and CDR2 as SYGVKD. The chain's CDR3 is CAIGGPGPAPSSYNEQFF. In nucleotides, the CDR3 is TGTGCCATCGGGGGTCCGGGACCAGCGCCTAGCTCCTACAATGAGCAGTTCTTC.

This chain uses TRBV7-9 with TRBJ2-4; D gene uncertain. This CDR3 is built from 14 residues. The V end was cut by 1 base, the J end by 2 bases, with 6 bases between. CDR1 SEHNR and CDR2 FQNEAQ come from the germline V gene (reference sequence). In DNA form, the CDR3 reads TGTGCCAGCAGCTTAGATGTTACCAAAAACATTCAGTACTTC. Amino acids: CASSLDVTKNIQYF.

This chain links TRBV5-1 with TRBJ2-1; 10 bases agree with TRBD2. This CDR3 contains 16 residues. Germline loops: CDR1 SGHRS, CDR2 YFSETQ. The junction had 11 bases not matched to a gene; V was cut back by 4 bases and J by 7 bases. The CDR3 here is CASSPATSGKENEQFF. Here the CDR3 DNA reads TGCGCCAGCAGCCCTGCTACTAGCGGGAAGGAGAATGAGCAGTTCTTC.

This clonotype has just a few counts. This rearrangement joins TRBV5-1 to TRBJ2-1; 15 bases agree with TRBD2. The V gene end was trimmed by 5 bases and the J gene end by 5 bases; junction bases not matched to a gene: 8. The CDR3 loop spans 17 amino acids. Germline V lookup: CDR1 SGHRS, CDR2 YFSETQ. The CDR3, as DNA: TGCGCCAGCAGTACCGGGACTAGCGGGAGGATGCACAATGAGCAGTTCTTC. This translates into CASSTGTSGRMHNEQFF.

This chain connects TRBV7-2 to TRBJ2-1, with a tentative D call TRBD2 (6 bases). Germline CDR1 is SGHTA and CDR2 is FQGNSA. This CDR3 has 15 residues. V was pared by 5 bases and J by 7 bases, with 18 bases between. CDR3 in amino acids: CASSPPAGPLNEQFF. CDR3 sequence (DNA): TGTGCCAGCAGCCCCCCAGCGGGCCCCTTGAATGAGCAGTTCTTC. The full variable domain, in which reference TRBV7-2 and TRBJ2-1 provide the parts outside the CDR3, is GAGVSQSPSNKVTEKGKDVELRCDPISGHTALYWYRQSLGQGLEFLIYFQGNSAPDKSGLPSDRFSAERTGGSVSTLTIQRTQQEDSAVYLCASSPPAGPLNEQFFGPGTRLTVL.

V and J are TRBV7-3 and TRBJ2-1, with a possible D match to TRBD1 (6 bases). Trimming took 1 base from V and 6 from J, leaving 13 bases between them. CDR1 and CDR2 (germline): SGHTA, FQGTGA. The CDR3 length is 15 residues. Here the CDR3 reads CASSLSAQGFNEQFF. CDR3 nucleotides: TGTGCCAGCAGCTTAAGTGCACAGGGTTTCAATGAGCAGTTCTTC.

This clonotype was found a few times. The chain links TRBV20-1 to TRBJ2-1; 9 bases are shared with TRBD2. The CDR3 contains 15 residues. Per germline, CDR1 DFQATT and CDR2 SNEGSKA (reference sequence). Germline trimming cut 5 bases from V and 6 bases from J; bases unmatched to any gene: 11. CDR3 sequence (DNA): TGCAGTGCTTTACAGCCAGCGGGAGGAGTCAATGAGCAGTTCTTC. It translates to CSALQPAGGVNEQFF.

The chain uses TRBV20-1 and TRBJ2-7; no reliable D call. The ends were cut back, 6 bases at V and 3 bases at J, with 9 bases in the middle. Germline V gives CDR1 DFQATT, CDR2 SNEGSKA (reference sequence). The CDR3 has 11 amino acids. The CDR3 DNA sequence: TGCAGTGCAGTGGACGGCTACGAGCAGTACTTC. Translating gives CSAVDGYEQYF.

V usage is TRBV12-3 or TRBV12-4 and J usage is TRBJ1-5, with D unclear. This CDR3 region has 13 residues. Between the trimmed V and J ends, which lost 7 bases and 6 bases, there was a span of 13 bases. The CDR3 loop reads CASTREAGQPQHF. CDR3 bases: TGTGCCAGCACCCGAGAGGCGGGTCAGCCCCAGCATTTT.

The rearrangement links TRBV5-1 to TRBJ2-3; 11 positions agree with TRBD2. Trimming cost V 3 bases and J 5 bases; bases outside gene matches: 2. The CDR3 consists of 14 residues. Per germline, CDR1 SGHRS and CDR2 YFSETQ. DNA of the CDR3: TGCGCCAGCAGCTCAACTAGCGGGAGAGATACGCAGTATTTT. As protein: CASSSTSGRDTQYF.

This clonotype was counted a few times. This chain uses TRBV20-1 with TRBJ2-7; D gene ambiguous. V shed 0 bases and J shed 1 base, with 10 bases lying between them. This CDR3 is 14 amino acids long. Germline V CDR1 and CDR2: DFQATT, SNEGSKA (reference sequence). In nucleotides, the CDR3 is TGCAGTGCTAGAGAATGGGGAAATTCCTACGAGCAGTACTTC. Residues: CSAREWGNSYEQYF.

The chain is built from TRBV2 and TRBJ2-5; TRBD1 or TRBD2 may be the D gene (5 bases each). The CDR3 consists of 13 residues. Germline V gene data show CDR1 as SNHLY and CDR2 as FYNNEI. Trimming removed 7 bases at V and 5 bases at J, with 14 bases between. The CDR3 loop reads CASKGTGGETQYF. CDR3 sequence (DNA): TGTGCCAGCAAAGGGACGGGCGGGGAGACCCAGTACTTC.